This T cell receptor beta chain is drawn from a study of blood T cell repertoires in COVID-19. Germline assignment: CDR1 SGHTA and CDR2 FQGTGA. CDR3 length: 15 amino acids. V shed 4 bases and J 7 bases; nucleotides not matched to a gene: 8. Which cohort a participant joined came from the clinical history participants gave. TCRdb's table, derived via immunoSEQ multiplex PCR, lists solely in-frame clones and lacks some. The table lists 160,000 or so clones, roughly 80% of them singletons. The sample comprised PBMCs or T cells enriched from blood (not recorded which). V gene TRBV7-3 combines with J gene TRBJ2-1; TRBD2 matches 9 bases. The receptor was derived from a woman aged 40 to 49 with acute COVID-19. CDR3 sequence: CASSSRTSVGNEQFF. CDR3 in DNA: TGTGCCAGCAGCTCCAGGACTAGCGTGGGGAATGAGCAGTTCTTC.